This TCR beta chain came from a study of cytomegalovirus exposure and HLA in healthy donors. Whole-study results and caveats: The study flagged about 160 TCR beta chains as cytomegalovirus-associated.

Germline V CDR1 and CDR2: SGHDT, YYEEEE. The CDR3 length is 17 residues. With 3 bases clipped from V and 6 bases from J, the junction kept 13 bases outside the gene matches. Concerning this clone: The antigen remains undetermined.

In the PCR, 60 Vbeta and 13 Jbeta primers were used. Assay used: immunoSEQ multiplex PCR; TCRdb lists only in-frame clones, some missing. The sample has about 91,000 clones, around four fifths seen once. The sample was PBMCs. The chain recombines TRBV5-6 with TRBJ2-3; TRBD2 agrees at 10 bases. The sequence came from a male donor in good health and CMV-seropositive. CDR3 DNA: TGTGCCAGCAGCTCTTGGTGGGCTAGCGGGAGTTACGATACGCAGTATTTT. Protein: CASSSWWASGSYDTQYF.